These T cell receptor beta chains were read from a single sample in a study of cytomegalovirus exposure and HLA in healthy donors. Using immunoSEQ multiplex PCR, the repertoire was profiled, and TCRdb retains in-frame clones only, with some absent. The data contain around 75,000 clones, 78% of them singletons. Source material: PBMCs. These TCRs come from a man aged 35-49 years in good health and CMV-seronegative. Both conserved end residues are part of each CDR3. The D gene is left open where the match is weak. Size is omitted from some rows. Given values are once, few, many or a class for expanded clones.

TRBV7-9	.	.	TRBJ1-4	TGTTCCAGCAGCTTTACTAGCGGGGAGGGTGAAAAACTGTTTTTT	CSSSFTSGEGEKLFF
TRBV9	.	.	TRBJ1-4	TGTGCCAGCAGCCCACAAGCTAGACTAGTGACTAATGAAAAACTGTTTTTT	CASSPQARLVTNEKLFF
TRBV6-4	.	.	TRBJ2-3	TGTGCCAGCAGTGCCCAGGGGGGAACAGATACGCAGTATTTT	CASSAQGGTDTQYF
TRBV29-1	.	TRBD1	TRBJ2-7	TGCAGCGTTGAGTACAGGGGAGACTACGAGCAGTACTTC	CSVEYRGDYEQYF
TRBV5-1	.	TRBD1	TRBJ1-2	TGCGCCAGCAGCCAAACAGGGGGCGACTATGGCTACACCTTC	CASSQTGGDYGYTF
TRBV6-5	few	.	TRBJ2-2	TGTGCCAGCAGTTATTTGGCCCCCGGGGAGCTGTTTTTT	CASSYLAPGELFF
TRBV5-1	.	.	TRBJ1-2	TGCGCCAGCAGCTTGGGGGCTGGTGGCTACACCTTC	CASSLGAGGYTF
TRBV6-1	.	TRBD2	TRBJ2-7	TGTGCCAGCCAAACAACTCGGGGGGTATACGAGCAGTACTTC	CASQTTRGVYEQYF
TRBV2	.	TRBD1	TRBJ1-5	TGTGCCAGCGGATCCGATTTTACGCCGGGACAGGGGAGTCAGCCCCAGCATTTT	CASGSDFTPGQGSQPQHF
TRBV13	.	.	TRBJ1-6	TGTGCCAGCAGCTTAAGCAGGGCCCAAGGTTCACCCCTCCACTTT	CASSLSRAQGSPLHF
TRBV28	.	.	TRBJ2-7	TGTGCCAGCAGTTGGCGGGGCGAGCAGTACTTC	CASSWRGEQYF
TRBV6-8	few	.	TRBJ1-6	TGTGCCAGCACCCCCCCCAGCTCCTATAATTCACCCCTCCACTTT	CASTPPSSYNSPLHF
TRBV18	.	.	TRBJ1-5	TGTGCCAGCTCATTCTCCGGGAGCCAGGAGCCCCAGCATTTT	CASSFSGSQEPQHF
TRBV27	.	.	TRBJ2-7	TGTGCCAGCAGTTTAGGGGGGTACGCCTACGAGCAGTACTTC	CASSLGGYAYEQYF
TRBV5-1	.	TRBD2	TRBJ2-7	TGCGCCAGCAGCCTGGCCGGGACTAGCGGGGGTGGCGGATACGAGCAGTACTTC	CASSLAGTSGGGGYEQYF
TRBV27	.	TRBD1	TRBJ1-2	TGTGCCAGCAGTTCCCGGGACAGATTGCGTGGCTACACCTTC	CASSSRDRLRGYTF
TRBV29-1	.	.	TRBJ1-2	TGCAGCGTTGACAAGGATGGATTGGACAGTAACTATGGCTACACCTTC	CSVDKDGLDSNYGYTF
TRBV7-9	.	.	TRBJ1-4	TGTGCCAGCAGCTTAACCGGGGCTAATGAAAAACTGTTTTTT	CASSLTGANEKLFF
TRBV7-9	few	.	TRBJ1-2	TGTGCCAGCGGACTATCAGAGAGGGGCTACACCTTC	CASGLSERGYTF
TRBV6-5	.	.	TRBJ2-2	TGTGCCAGCAGTTACGGGCAGGGGAACACCGGGGAGCTGTTTTTT	CASSYGQGNTGELFF
TRBV4-3	.	.	TRBJ1-5	TGCGCCAGCAGCCAAGATGACGGGGGGCAACAGCCCCAGCATTTT	CASSQDDGGQQPQHF
TRBV2	.	.	TRBJ1-1	TGTGCCAGCAGTCGGGCAGGGTACACTGAAGCTTTCTTT	CASSRAGYTEAFF
TRBV12-5	once	.	TRBJ1-6	TGTGCTAGTGGTTCGGCCGGCGTGGCGGTCCTCCACTTT	CASGSAGVAVLHF
TRBV6-5	.	.	TRBJ1-5	TGTGCCAGCAGATCCAACAGGGATCAGCCCCAGCATTTT	CASRSNRDQPQHF
TRBV6-5	.	.	TRBJ1-6	TGTGCCAGCAGTTACGATGATGGGAGCCTCCACTTT	CASSYDDGSLHF
TRBV6-5	.	.	TRBJ2-7	TGTGCCAGCAAGATTAGGGACACCCGTCGTGAGCAGTACTTC	CASKIRDTRREQYF
TRBV6-1	.	TRBD1	TRBJ1-5	TGTGCCAGCAGGGAGGACAGGACCTTTAATCAGCCCCAGCATTTT	CASREDRTFNQPQHF
TRBV6-5	.	.	TRBJ1-2	TGTGCCAGCAGTTACGGGCAGAACTTCAACTATGGCTACACCTTC	CASSYGQNFNYGYTF
TRBV15	.	TRBD1	TRBJ2-1	TGTGCCACCAGCAGAGACCCAGGCAGCCACAGGGGAAGGAATGAGCAGTTCTTC	CATSRDPGSHRGRNEQFF
TRBV5-1	.	.	TRBJ1-4	TGCGCCAGCAGCTTGAGGGGGGGGGATGAAAAACTGTTTTTT	CASSLRGGDEKLFF
TRBV6-5	.	.	TRBJ1-6	TGTGCCAGCAGTTACTCGCGGTCGGCAAGGGGGTCACCCCTCCACTTT	CASSYSRSARGSPLHF
TRBV30	.	TRBD1	TRBJ1-6	TGTGCCTGGAGGACTGTGACAGGGGCATATTCACCCCTCCACTTT	CAWRTVTGAYSPLHF
TRBV18	.	TRBD1	TRBJ1-5	TGTGCCAGCTCACCACGACCCATCGTCGGACAGGGAGGAGTTAGCAATCAGCCCCAGCATTTT	CASSPRPIVGQGGVSNQPQHF
TRBV4-1	.	TRBD2	TRBJ2-5	TGCGCCAGCAGCCAAGGCCTCCGGGCGGGGGGCCAAGAGACCCAGTACTTC	CASSQGLRAGGQETQYF
TRBV18	.	TRBD1	TRBJ1-1	TGTGCCAGCTCAAGCGCCGACAGGGGGGCTGAAGCTTTCTTT	CASSSADRGAEAFF
TRBV19	.	.	TRBJ1-1	TGTGCCAGTAGTAGTCAGGGGATCGGGAATGAAGCTTTCTTT	CASSSQGIGNEAFF
TRBV10-2	.	.	TRBJ1-2	TGCGCCAGCAGTGACGGGGAGAGAACCTATGGCTACACCTTC	CASSDGERTYGYTF
TRBV18	.	.	TRBJ1-5	TGTGCCAGCTCACCACAGGACAGCGGTGGTAAGCCCCAGCATTTT	CASSPQDSGGKPQHF
TRBV5-6	.	.	TRBJ2-7	TGTGCCAGCAGCTTGTTTAGCTCCTACGAGCAGTACTTC	CASSLFSSYEQYF
TRBV4-3	once	.	TRBJ1-5	TGCGCCAGCAGCCCTTCGGGACACCCGAGGACAGATACGCAGCATTTT	CASSPSGHPRTDTQHF
TRBV7-3	.	.	TRBJ1-1	TGTGCCAGCAGCTTAACGTTAGGCGGCACTGAAGCTTTCTTT	CASSLTLGGTEAFF
TRBV6-6	few	.	TRBJ1-1	TGTGCCAGCGAGAACAGGAACACTGAAGCTTTCTTT	CASENRNTEAFF
TRBV5-4	once	TRBD1	TRBJ1-1	TGTGCCAGCAGCCTAACAGGGGGTGAAGCTTTCTTT	CASSLTGGEAFF